The sample holds a few counts of the clone carrying this T cell receptor beta chain. Clones were read by immunoSEQ multiplex PCR, and TCRdb kept only the in-frame ones, dropping some. The table shows tens of thousands of clones, with over 55% occurring only once. The data originate from a study of T cell clones after liver transplantation. This CDR3 region has 12 residues. The sequencing used CD4+ T cells from blood, collected before liver transplant. This chain joins TRBV21-1 and TRBJ2-6; TRBD1 reflects the table's D call only, with no check against the DNA. TRBV21-1 is recorded as a pseudogene. The TCR sequence derives from a human donor who received a liver transplant. In DNA, the CDR3 is TGTGCCAGCAGCAAACTCCCAGGTCCAATGACTTTC. It translates to CASSKLPGPMTF.